The source of this T cell receptor (beta chain) is a study of blood T cell repertoires in COVID-19. Overall study context: Samples representing acute and convalescent COVID-19 were sourced from the United States, Italy and Spain. Nucleic acid was either cDNA or gDNA, and it came from T cells, B-cell-depleted T cells, or PBMCs.

Individuals drawn from 20 to 30 US areas were about 18 to 90 years old. Per the original methods: Amplification with reference gene primers provided the estimates of nucleated cell counts. Libraries were prepared by immunoSEQ multiplex PCR; TCRdb keeps only in-frame clonotypes and omits some of them. The V and J calls and the clone size are those of that table, but D and trimming were determined from the DNA. The repertoire holds about 180,000 clones, with 88% as singletons. V was trimmed by 7 bases and J by 0 bases, leaving 12 bases between them. Germline V CDR1 and CDR2: MNHEY, SMNVEV (reference sequence). This CDR3 has 14 residues.

The TCR sequence derives from a young woman who had recovered from COVID-19. The V gene is TRBV27, the J gene TRBJ1-1, with a tentative D call TRBD1 (5 bases). Sequencing used PBMCs or T cells enriched from blood (not recorded which). The CDR3 nucleotides read TGTGCCAGCACCGACAGTCCCTTGAACACTGAAGCTTTCTTT. This encodes CASTDSPLNTEAFF.